This TCR beta chain was retrieved from a study of cytomegalovirus exposure and HLA in healthy donors. Turning to this clone: The antigen remains undetermined.

Both 60 Vbeta primers and 13 Jbeta primers went into the PCR. Produced via immunoSEQ multiplex PCR; TCRdb's table is partial and in-frame only. The data contain 250,000 to 350,000 clones, 86% of them singletons. The trim removed 6 bases at V and 5 bases at J, leaving 11 bases unmatched. Germline V CDR1 and CDR2: SQVTM, ANQGSEA. The CDR3 covers 15 residues. Study-wide findings and caveats: The authors enumerated under 200 TCR beta chains as linked to cytomegalovirus.

This TCR derives from a man in his forties in good health and CMV-seropositive. The rearrangement uses TRBV29-1 and TRBJ2-3, with TRBD2 identical over 10 bases. The sample was PBMCs. CDR3 region: CSVASGSWKGDTQYF. The CDR3 DNA reads TGCAGCGTCGCTAGCGGGAGTTGGAAGGGAGATACGCAGTATTTT.